Listed here are 19 T cell receptor beta chains from one sample, sequenced in a study of shared clonotypes between healthy human individuals. TCRdb's copy holds only in-frame clones and misses some; the assay was immunoSEQ multiplex PCR. This sample yields about 100,000 clones, of which about 70% are seen a single time; over 20% belongs to the top ten. Sequenced: memory CD8+ T cells sorted from blood. Subset in this sample: CD45RO+ cells pooled with CCR7-negative TemRA cells. The receptor set was obtained from a woman aged 25 to 39 in good health.

This clone was seen only a few times. The chain carries TRBV5-6 and TRBJ2-7; 10 bases map to TRBD2. Unmatched junction bases numbered 8, after V lost 2 bases and J lost 9 bases. Per the germline V gene, CDR1 is SGHDT and CDR2 is YYEEEE. This CDR3 has 14 residues. This CDR3 is CASSFTSGASGQYF. The CDR3 region has the DNA TGTGCCAGCAGCTTTACTAGCGGGGCAAGCGGGCAGTACTTC.

The sample holds many counts of this clone. The V gene is TRBV29-1, the J gene TRBJ2-2; the D gene is possibly TRBD2 (6 bases). The germline CDR1 and CDR2 sequences are SQVTM and ANQGSEA. The CDR3 runs to 11 residues. The CDR3 DNA is TGCGTGGCGGGACTCACCGGGGAGCTGTTTTTT. Residues: CVAGLTGELFF.

The CDR3 reads CATSRVGLAGGETQYF. For the CDR3, the DNA is TGTGCCACCAGCAGAGTTGGGCTAGCGGGAGGCGAGACCCAGTACTTC. The rearrangement uses TRBV15 and TRBJ2-5; the match to TRBD2 covers 11 bases. V shed 1 base, J shed 5 bases, and the junction held 6 bases outside the gene matches. There are 16 residues in the CDR3. CDR1 is LNHNV, CDR2 YYDKDF, per germline (reference sequence).

The V call is TRBV25-1, the J call TRBJ2-7; D unclear. Per the germline V gene, CDR1 is MGHDK and CDR2 is SYGVNS. The CDR3 contains 13 residues. Trimming stripped 2 bases from V and 5 bases from J, with 10 bases between. The CDR3 spells CASSEGEKDEQYF. The CDR3, as DNA: TGTGCCAGCAGTGAAGGGGAAAAGGACGAGCAGTACTTC.

The CDR3 is CASSVATGDGTHSGNTIYF. CDR3 bases: TGTGCCAGCAGCGTAGCTACGGGAGATGGCACCCACTCTGGAAACACCATATATTTT. The chain carries TRBV9 and TRBJ1-3; no reliable D call. Between the trimmed V and J ends, which lost 0 bases and 0 bases, there was a span of 19 bases. The CDR3 extends over 19 amino acids. Germline V gene data show CDR1 as SGDLS and CDR2 as YYNGEE.

This clone was observed a handful of times. The chain has TRBV5-1 and TRBJ2-7; D is ambiguous. With 1 base removed from V and 4 bases from J, the gap between germline ends came to 12 bases. The CDR3 has 14 residues. CDR1 and CDR2 (germline): SGHRS, YFSETQ. DNA for the CDR3: TGCGCCAGCAGCTTGACAATGAGTGGGTACGAGCAGTACTTC. Amino acid sequence: CASSLTMSGYEQYF.

The V and J genes are TRBV5-4 and TRBJ1-1, with a possible D match to TRBD1 (5 bases). This CDR3 is built from 14 residues. Germline assignment: CDR1 SGHNT and CDR2 YYREEE (reference sequence). Trimming pared 0 bases from V and 0 bases from J, leaving 6 bases between. The CDR3 region has the DNA TGTGCCAGCAGCTTGGGGGACTTGAACACTGAAGCTTTCTTT. Its translation is CASSLGDLNTEAFF.

The CDR3 DNA reads as TGCGCCAGCAGCTCGTTACTAGCGGGTTACACAGATACGCAGTATTTT. It codes for CASSSLLAGYTDTQYF. V is TRBV5-1 and J is TRBJ2-3, with TRBD2 identical over 9 bases. CDR1 SGHRS and CDR2 YFSETQ come from the germline V gene. V lost 3 bases, J lost 2 bases, and 7 bases stayed unmatched. The CDR3 loop spans 16 amino acids.

About this clone: The likely explanation is a read error, given a far larger clone one base away. The V call is TRBV11-2, the J call TRBJ1-1; possible D gene TRBD1, 5 bases. CDR3 size: 16 residues. V was pared by 6 bases and J by 0 bases, with 17 bases between. Germline V lookup: CDR1 SGHAT, CDR2 FQNNGV. The CDR3 DNA is TGTGCCAGCAGAATTGAACGGGGGGGGGTGAACACTGAAGCTTTCTTT. This gives the protein CASRIERGGVNTEAFF.

Notes on this clone: The same CDR3 can be traced to other DNA sequences in this sample. This chain connects TRBV7-2 to TRBJ2-7; 9 nucleotides agree with TRBD1. The length of the CDR3 is 15 residues. J gave up 3 bases and V 5 bases, and 8 bases lay outside the gene matches. Germline loops: CDR1 SGHTA, CDR2 FQGNSA. CDR3 DNA: TGTGCCAGCAGCCCAACAGCGGGACAGGGCTACGAGCAGTACTTC. Protein: CASSPTAGQGYEQYF. The full variable domain, in which reference TRBV7-2 and TRBJ2-7 provide the parts outside the CDR3, is GAGVSQSPSNKVTEKGKDVELRCDPISGHTALYWYRQSLGQGLEFLIYFQGNSAPDKSGLPSDRFSAERTGGSVSTLTIQRTQQEDSAVYLCASSPTAGQGYEQYFGPGTRLTVT.

This chain connects TRBV5-1 to TRBJ1-2; TRBD1 agrees at 7 bases. The length of the CDR3 is 16 residues. Germline V gives CDR1 SGHRS, CDR2 YFSETQ. Trimming cost V 0 bases and J 3 bases; bases outside gene matches: 8. The CDR3 bases are TGCGCCAGCAGCTTGGACCCACCAGGACAGGACTATGGCTACACCTTC. Translation gives CASSLDPPGQDYGYTF.

The genes are TRBV15 and TRBJ1-2; D possibly corresponds to TRBD1 (5 bases). The CDR3 sequence is 13 residues long. CDR1 LNHNV and CDR2 YYDKDF come from the germline V gene (reference sequence). V lost 4 bases to trimming and J lost 8 bases, with 14 bases between them. The CDR3 reads CATSNLGRVGYTF. CDR3 sequence (DNA): TGTGCCACCAGCAACCTGGGCAGGGTCGGCTACACCTTC.

In regard to this clone: A much larger clone lies one base from this, so it may be a read error. Other nucleotide sequences from this sample produce the same CDR3. This chain connects TRBV9 to TRBJ2-3; the D gene is possibly TRBD2 (5 bases). CDR1 is SGDLS, CDR2 YYNGEE, per germline. The CDR3 sequence is 14 residues long. V was pared by 0 bases and J by 0 bases, with 5 bases between. The CDR3, as DNA: TGTGCCAGCAGCGTAGGAGGGAGCACAGATACGCAGTATTTT. It specifies CASSVGGSTDTQYF.

In this sample, this clone turned up many times. V usage is TRBV4-1 and J usage is TRBJ1-1, with a possible D match to TRBD1 (6 bases). Germline V gives CDR1 MGHRA, CDR2 YSYEKL. V gave up 1 base and J gave up 1 base, with 7 bases separating them. The CDR3 extends over 14 amino acids. The CDR3 DNA reads TGCGCCAGCAGCCAAGGGACAGCGAACACTGAAGCTTTCTTT. Translation: CASSQGTANTEAFF.

This chain links TRBV7-8 with TRBJ2-1, with 9 bases that match TRBD2. This CDR3 spans 12 amino acids. Trimming cost V 0 bases and J 14 bases; bases outside gene matches: 2. Germline CDR1 reads SGHVS; CDR2 reads FQNEAQ. CDR3 DNA: TGTGCCAGCAGCTTAGCCCGACTAGCGGAGTTCTTC. Translating it yields CASSLARLAEFF. Combining the CDR3 with reference TRBV7-8 and TRBJ2-1 gives the whole variable domain GAGVSQSPRYKVAKRGQDVALRCDPISGHVSLFWYQQALGQGPEFLTYFQNEAQLDKSGLPSDRFFAERPEGSVSTLKIQRTQQEDSAVYLCASSLARLAEFFGPGTRLTVL.

This clone appeared a single time. The rearrangement uses TRBV7-9 and TRBJ2-1; 11 bases are shared with TRBD2. J gave up 1 base and V 5 bases, and 7 bases lay outside the gene matches. Germline CDR1 is SEHNR and CDR2 is FQNEAQ (reference sequence). The CDR3 has 17 amino acids. DNA for the CDR3: TGTGCCAGCAGCCCCTTTAGCGGGAGGGGGTCCTACAATGAGCAGTTCTTC. Translating gives CASSPFSGRGSYNEQFF.

This clone was counted once. The chain employs TRBV7-8 and TRBJ1-2; D is ambiguous. There are 13 residues in the CDR3. Trimming removed 0 bases from V and 8 bases from J, with 10 bases in between. CDR1 SGHVS and CDR2 FQNEAQ come from the germline V gene. The CDR3, as DNA: TGTGCCAGCAGCTTAGCACAGAAGAGGGGCTACACCTTC. Translation gives CASSLAQKRGYTF.

This rearrangement joins TRBV27 to TRBJ2-5; D may be TRBD2 (6 bases). The J call is doubtful: the DNA matches TRBJ2-7 better. The V gene's germline CDR1 is MNHEY and CDR2 SMNVEV (reference sequence). The CDR3 spans 12 residues. CDR3 in amino acids: CASGGSGYEQYF. The CDR3 DNA is TGTGCCAGCGGAGGGAGCGGCTACGAGCAGTACTTC.

This clone was seen only once. The rearrangement uses TRBV28 and TRBJ2-3; tentative D call: TRBD2 (5 bases). V was cut by 6 bases and J by 1 base, with 17 bases left in between. Germline loops: CDR1 MDHEN, CDR2 SYDVKM. The CDR3 is 16 amino acids. In nucleotides, the CDR3 is TGTGCCAGCAGCTGGAAATCCTGGACTGGCACAGATACGCAGTATTTT. As protein: CASSWKSWTGTDTQYF.